These T cell receptor beta chains were read from a single sample in a study of blood T cell repertoires in COVID-19. The repertoire was sequenced with immunoSEQ multiplex PCR; TCRdb's copy has only in-frame clones and lacks some. The repertoire holds 340,000 or so clones, with around 86% as singletons. The specimen sequenced was PBMCs or T cells enriched from blood (not recorded which). These receptors were collected from a woman in her thirties or forties with acute COVID-19. Each CDR3 is given with its conserved first and last residue. A D gene is named only where the DNA matches it firmly. The listing skips clone size in some rows; elsewhere it reads once, few, many or a size class.

J gene | clone size | V gene | D gene | CDR3 protein | CDR3 DNA
TRBJ1-2 | NA | TRBV4-3 | NA | CASSQDSSVRPNYGYTF | TGCGCCAGCAGCCAAGATAGCAGCGTCAGACCTAACTATGGCTACACCTTC
TRBJ2-2 | many | TRBV19 | TRBD2 | CASSAPSGRQTGELFF | TGTGCCAGTAGTGCCCCTAGCGGGAGGCAAACCGGGGAGCTGTTTTTT
TRBJ2-5 | NA | TRBV18 | NA | CASSPSRVGSGTQYF | TGTGCCAGCTCACCGTCCAGGGTCGGCTCGGGGACCCAGTACTTC
TRBJ2-2 | NA | TRBV3-1/TRBV3-2 | NA | CASSQGLANTGELFF | TGTGCCAGCAGCCAAGGGCTTGCGAACACCGGGGAGCTGTTTTTT
TRBJ2-1 | NA | TRBV9 | TRBD2 | CASSVGLAGYTYNEQFF | TGTGCCAGCAGCGTAGGGCTAGCGGGCTATACCTACAATGAGCAGTTCTTC
TRBJ1-1 | NA | TRBV4-1 | NA | CASSQDGTGMGNTEAFF | TGCGCCAGCAGCCAAGATGGAACAGGGATGGGGAACACTGAAGCTTTCTTT
TRBJ1-6 | NA | TRBV15 | NA | CATRRGNSPLHF | TGTGCCACCAGGAGGGGGAATTCACCCCTCCACTTT
TRBJ1-1 | NA | TRBV10-3 | NA | CAIARVQDTEAFF | TGTGCCATCGCTCGTGTGCAGGACACTGAAGCTTTCTTT
TRBJ2-7 | NA | TRBV28 | TRBD2 | CASSSPSGGPSYEQYF | TGTGCCAGCAGTTCCCCTAGCGGGGGCCCCTCCTACGAGCAGTACTTC
TRBJ1-3 | NA | TRBV27 | NA | CASSLQGGSGNTIYF | TGTGCCAGCAGTTTACAGGGAGGGTCTGGAAACACCATATATTTT
TRBJ2-1 | NA | TRBV7-9 | NA | CASSFSFSYNEQFF | TGTGCCAGCAGCTTTAGCTTCTCCTACAATGAGCAGTTCTTC
TRBJ1-4 | few | TRBV9 | NA | CASSVERDGREKLFF | TGTGCCAGCAGCGTAGAGAGGGACGGGAGAGAAAAACTGTTTTTT
TRBJ1-3 | NA | TRBV6-5 | NA | CASLLGGGSGNTIYF | TGTGCCAGCCTCTTGGGAGGGGGCTCTGGAAACACCATATATTTT